This T cell receptor (beta chain) was identified during a study of early T cells in non-severe SARS-CoV-2 infection. On the study more broadly: Sequencing was performed on bulk RNA from unsorted whole blood, leaving chains unpaired. General observations from the study: There was a bias toward anti-spike CD8 responses in VDJdb matching, which missed private and CD4 specificities.

Germline assignment: CDR1 SGHRS and CDR2 YFSETQ. CDR3 length: 13 amino acids. V was clipped by 4 bases and J by 6 bases, with 10 bases between them. About this clonotype itself: The antigen remains undetermined.

Unique molecular identifiers (one per individual cDNA molecule) were attached. TCRdb independently ran MiXCR on the 5' RACE reads; one entry per CDR3 protein. The sample has tens of thousands of distinct CDR3 sequences; 12% are singletons. The chain carries TRBV5-1 and TRBJ2-2; D may be TRBD2 (6 bases). Material: whole blood. The sequence came from an adult who was a healthcare worker with PCR-confirmed SARS-CoV-2 infection or an uninfected control (not recorded which). CDR3 sequence (DNA): TGCGCCAGCAGCCTAGCGCTCTCCGGGGAGCTGTTTTTT. Translation: CASSLALSGELFF.